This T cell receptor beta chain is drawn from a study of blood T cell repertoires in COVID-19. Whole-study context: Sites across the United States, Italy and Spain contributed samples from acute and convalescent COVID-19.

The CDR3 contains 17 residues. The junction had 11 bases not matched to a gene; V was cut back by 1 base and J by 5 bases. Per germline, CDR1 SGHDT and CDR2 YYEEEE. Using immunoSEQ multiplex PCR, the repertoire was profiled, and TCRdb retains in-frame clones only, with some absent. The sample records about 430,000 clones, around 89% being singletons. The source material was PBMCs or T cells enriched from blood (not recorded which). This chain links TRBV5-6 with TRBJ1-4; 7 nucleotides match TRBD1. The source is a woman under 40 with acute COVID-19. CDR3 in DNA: TGTGCCAGCAGCTTGATCCGGACAGGAGGATTCAATGAAAAACTGTTTTTT. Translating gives CASSLIRTGGFNEKLFF.